This T cell receptor beta chain was captured in a study of blood T cells in healthy people across ages. Combining a sample-barcoded 5' primer with a J-beta primer mix, a second PCR ran for about 7 to 11 cycles. TCRdb reanalysed the 5' RACE reads using MiXCR and keeps one entry per CDR3 protein. The table includes more than 500,000 distinct CDR3 sequences, 25% to 30% detected once. There are 13 residues in the CDR3. CDR1 is MNHNS, CDR2 SASEGT, per germline. J gave up 8 bases and V 7 bases, and 6 bases lay outside the gene matches. This receptor was taken from a woman between 65 and 79 years old in good health. Sequenced sample: blood. V and J are TRBV6-1 and TRBJ2-4; 9 bases are shared with TRBD1. The CDR3 DNA reads TGTGCCAGCATGGGACAGGGTACAGACATTCAGTACTTC. Encoded protein: CASMGQGTDIQYF.